Each of the 28 T cell receptor beta chains below was sequenced from the same sample in a study of T cells in Graves' hyperthyroidism and ophthalmopathy. RNA transcripts served as the template for amplifying TCR beta CDR3 regions. First-round RT-PCR with HTBI primers amplified the TCR CDR3 region. Each CDR3 protein is one row after TCRdb ran MiXCR on the multiplex PCR reads. This table holds about 500,000 distinct CDR3 sequences, over 13% found once. The sequencing sample was made of blood. The receptors come from a woman younger than 35 with Graves' hyperthyroidism.

This clonotype was seen at least ten times. The chain carries TRBV7-3 and TRBJ1-1, with no clear D. The CDR3 sequence is 16 residues long. Trimming cost V 0 bases and J 5 bases, with 16 bases left between them. Germline assignment: CDR1 SGHTA and CDR2 FQGTGA. CDR3 sequence reads: CASSLTPTLAGTEAFF. The CDR3 DNA is TGTGCCAGCAGCTTAACCCCGACGCTAGCGGGTACTGAAGCTTTCTTT. Full variable domain (remainder filled in from reference TRBV7-3 and TRBJ1-1): GAGVSQTPSNKVTEKGKYVELRCDPISGHTALYWYRQSLGQGPEFLIYFQGTGAADDSGLPNDRFFAVRPEGSVSTLKIQRTERGDSAVYLCASSLTPTLAGTEAFFGQGTRLTVV.

This chain links TRBV18 with TRBJ2-4; D unclear. This CDR3 has 14 amino acids. CDR1 is KGHSH and CDR2 is LQKENI in the germline V gene. V was cut by 2 bases and J by 4 bases, with 9 bases left in between. This CDR3 reads CASSPETVKNIQYF. The CDR3 coding sequence is TGTGCCAGCTCACCAGAAACAGTTAAAAACATTCAGTACTTC.

This clonotype showed up just a few times. This sequence joins TRBV19 and TRBJ2-3, with D perhaps TRBD2 (6 bases). Trimming shortened V by 7 bases and J by 1 base, and 18 bases separated the two germline ends. CDR1 and CDR2 from the germline V gene are LNHDA and SQIVND (reference sequence). The CDR3 runs to 16 residues. The CDR3: CASTLGGGGRTDTQYF. CDR3 DNA: TGTGCCAGTACCTTAGGTGGGGGAGGTCGCACAGATACGCAGTATTTT. The whole variable domain, filled in from reference TRBV19 and TRBJ2-3, reads DGGITQSPKYLFRKEGQNVTLSCEQNLNHDAMYWYRQDPGQGLRLIYYSQIVNDFQKGDIAEGYSVSREKKESFPLTVTSAQKNPTAFYLCASTLGGGGRTDTQYFGPGTRLTVL.

V is TRBV6-5 and J is TRBJ1-4; 7 bases are a match to TRBD1. CDR3 length equals 17 residues. Germline CDR1 and CDR2: MNHEY and SVGAGI. With 4 bases clipped from V and 0 bases from J, the junction kept 8 bases outside the gene matches. CDR3 coding DNA: TGTGCCAGCAGTTCCGGGGACAGAACTGCAACTAATGAAAAACTGTTTTTT. Translated: CASSSGDRTATNEKLFF.

This clonotype was seen a few times. As DNA, the CDR3 is TGTGCCAGCAGTTTACAGCAATACTATGGCTACACCTTC. Translation: CASSLQQYYGYTF. The chain is built from TRBV6-9 and TRBJ1-2; D is uncertain. CDR1 MNHGY and CDR2 SVAAGI come from the germline V gene. The V end lost 4 bases, the J end lost 3 bases, and 9 bases lay between the germline ends. The CDR3 contains 13 residues.

The table lists this clonotype with many counts. Here the CDR3 reads CASSREGGVWSTEAFF. CDR3 DNA: TGTGCCAGTAGTAGGGAAGGGGGAGTATGGAGCACTGAAGCTTTCTTT. The J gene is TRBJ1-1, the V gene TRBV19; TRBD1 is a possible D gene (6 bases). Per the germline V gene, CDR1 is LNHDA and CDR2 is SQIVND (reference sequence). Trimming cost V 4 bases and J 4 bases, with 19 bases left between them. CDR3 length: 16 amino acids.

This clonotype was observed many times. Written as DNA, the CDR3 is TGTGCCAGCAGCGATGTAGGGGGTAGGGCCGATCAGCCCCAGCATTTT. It specifies CASSDVGGRADQPQHF. The V gene is TRBV5-8, the J gene TRBJ1-5; D is possibly TRBD1 (6 bases). Germline V gives CDR1 SGHTS, CDR2 YDEGEE. Trimming took off 4 bases at V and 5 bases at J, with 19 bases between the two ends. The CDR3 contains 16 residues.

This clonotype was recorded many times. The genes are TRBV5-1 and TRBJ1-4; D possibly corresponds to TRBD1 (6 bases). Germline V lookup: CDR1 SGHRS, CDR2 YFSETQ. CDR3 length equals 14 residues. V was trimmed by 1 base and J by 4 bases, leaving 8 bases between them. DNA for the CDR3: TGCGCCAGCAGCTTGACAGGGATTAATGAAAAACTGTTTTTT. It codes for CASSLTGINEKLFF.

This clonotype has a count of ten or more. This sequence joins TRBV28 and TRBJ2-1; the D is unclear. Trimming removed 3 bases at V and 5 bases at J, with 2 bases between. CDR3 size: 11 residues. Germline CDR1 is MDHEN and CDR2 is SYDVKM. The CDR3, as DNA: TGTGCCAGCAGTTTCCACAATGAGCAGTTCTTC. It translates to CASSFHNEQFF.

The CDR3 reads CASSETGVETQYF. The CDR3 DNA sequence: TGTGCCAGCAGTGAGACAGGGGTGGAGACCCAGTACTTC. The chain has TRBV2 and TRBJ2-5, with 8 bases identical to TRBD1. Germline V gene lookup returns CDR1 SNHLY and CDR2 FYNNEI. The CDR3 extends over 13 amino acids. Unmatched junction bases numbered 2, after V lost 3 bases and J lost 5 bases.

In its sample, this clonotype was seen a few times. The J gene is TRBJ1-6, the V gene TRBV4-1, with TRBD1 identical over 8 bases. The length of the CDR3 is 17 residues. V shed 0 bases, J shed 10 bases, and the junction held 11 bases outside the gene matches. From germline, CDR1 is MGHRA and CDR2 YSYEKL. CDR3 amino acids: CASSQESGTGLGSPLHF. CDR3 nucleotide sequence: TGCGCCAGCAGCCAAGAATCCGGGACAGGCCTCGGGTCACCCCTCCACTTT.

The chain uses TRBV19 and TRBJ2-2; the D is unclear. The J call is in doubt because the DNA end fits TRBJ1-1 better. Germline CDR1 is LNHDA and CDR2 is SQIVND (reference sequence). The CDR3 extends over 17 amino acids. The CDR3 DNA sequence: TGTGCCAGTAGTATAGTAGGCTCTGGTGGCCAGGCGCGAGGAGCTTTCTTT. Amino acid sequence: CASSIVGSGGQARGAFF.

There are many counts of this clonotype. The chain recombines TRBV27 with TRBJ1-2, with D maybe TRBD1 (5 bases). Trimming removed 0 bases from V and 8 bases from J, with 13 bases in between. The length of the CDR3 is 14 residues. In germline, CDR1 is MNHEY, CDR2 SMNVEV (reference sequence). The CDR3 DNA sequence: TGTGCCAGCAGTTTATCGAGTCCGGGGGTGGGCTACACCTTC. This gives the protein CASSLSSPGVGYTF.

The table lists this clonotype with many counts. The chain links TRBV6-1 to TRBJ2-1, with 7 bases fitting TRBD1. This CDR3 spans 12 amino acids. V gave up 8 bases and J gave up 6 bases; unmatched junction bases: 4. Per germline, CDR1 MNHNS and CDR2 SASEGT. Here the CDR3 reads CASGPGGNEQFF. In nucleotides, the CDR3 is TGTGCCAGCGGCCCAGGGGGCAATGAGCAGTTCTTC.

This clonotype was recorded a few times. The CDR3 DNA follows: TGTGCCAGTAGTATACTCAGGGACACTGAAGCTTTCTTT. Translating it yields CASSILRDTEAFF. The chain has TRBV19 and TRBJ1-1, with D possibly TRBD1 on 5 matching bases. V dropped 2 bases and J dropped 3 bases, with 7 bases sitting between them. CDR1 is LNHDA and CDR2 is SQIVND in the germline V gene (reference sequence). The CDR3 runs 13 residues.

This clonotype showed up many times. This chain connects TRBV12-3 or TRBV12-4 to TRBJ2-3; 10 bases are a match to TRBD2. V gave up 6 bases and J gave up 4 bases; unmatched junction bases: 7. CDR3 length equals 15 residues. CDR3 coding DNA: TGTGCCAGCAGACTCCTAGCGGGAGTTTCAGATACGCAGTATTTT. Its translation: CASRLLAGVSDTQYF.

The chain combines TRBV20-1 with TRBJ2-3; D is ambiguous. Trimming took off 6 bases at V and 2 bases at J, with 6 bases between the two ends. The CDR3 is 11 amino acids. The germline gives CDR1 DFQATT, CDR2 SNEGSKA (reference sequence). CDR3 sequence reads: CSAGLTDTQYF. The CDR3, as DNA: TGCAGTGCGGGCCTCACAGATACGCAGTATTTT.

This clonotype has only a few counts. The genes are TRBV20-1 and TRBJ2-3; 9 bases match TRBD2. CDR3 length: 17 residues. Germline lookup yields CDR1 DFQATT and CDR2 SNEGSKA (reference sequence). Losses at the gene ends were 2 bases for V and 3 bases for J; bases not matched to a gene: 12. DNA for the CDR3: TGCAGTGCTAGATTGGCTAGCGGGGAGGGTGGGACAGATACGCAGTATTTT. It codes for CSARLASGEGGTDTQYF.

This chain joins TRBV9 and TRBJ1-3, with TRBD1 as a possible D gene (5 bases). In germline, CDR1 is SGDLS, CDR2 YYNGEE. V was cut by 5 bases and J by 4 bases, with 25 bases left in between. The CDR3 sequence is 18 residues long. The CDR3 sequence: CASSPRQTPSLWGNTIYF. For the CDR3, the DNA is TGTGCCAGCAGTCCTAGACAGACCCCCTCTCTCTGGGGAAACACCATATATTTT.

This clonotype was seen ten or more times. A read error may produce the germline difference seen at one junction end. The chain employs TRBV11-1 and TRBJ2-1; 11 bases fit TRBD2. This CDR3 contains 15 residues. CDR1 is SGHAT and CDR2 is FQDESV in the germline V gene (reference sequence). This CDR3 is CASSLAGGLLYEQFF. For the CDR3, the DNA is TGTGCCAGCAGCCTAGCGGGAGGCCTTTTATATGAGCAGTTCTTC.

This clonotype was observed a handful of times. The V call is TRBV9, the J call TRBJ2-1; a weak D match, TRBD2 (5 bases). Trimming left V 3 bases short and J 0 bases short, with 13 bases between. Germline-derived CDR1 and CDR2 are SGDLS and YYNGEE. The CDR3 has 16 residues. The CDR3 DNA reads as TGTGCCAGCAGCGCATCTAGCAAGAGCTCCTACAATGAGCAGTTCTTC. Protein sequence: CASSASSKSSYNEQFF.

V is TRBV19 and J is TRBJ1-5; D remains unclear. The CDR3 length is 16 residues. Germline lookup yields CDR1 LNHDA and CDR2 SQIVND (reference sequence). V was shortened by 1 base and J by 1 base, with 11 bases between the two germline ends. The CDR3 sequence is CASSIGGTSSNQPQHF. DNA of the CDR3: TGTGCCAGTAGTATAGGAGGTACTAGCAGCAATCAGCCCCAGCATTTT. Full variable domain (outside the CDR3, taken from reference TRBV19 and TRBJ1-5): DGGITQSPKYLFRKEGQNVTLSCEQNLNHDAMYWYRQDPGQGLRLIYYSQIVNDFQKGDIAEGYSVSREKKESFPLTVTSAQKNPTAFYLCASSIGGTSSNQPQHFGDGTRLSIL.

This clonotype has more than one count but fewer than ten. The chain uses TRBV11-3 and TRBJ2-1, with a weak D call TRBD2 (7 bases). CDR3 length equals 16 residues. The V end lost 10 bases, the J end lost 0 bases, and 19 bases lay between the germline ends. Germline V lookup: CDR1 SGHNT, CDR2 YENEEA. The CDR3 DNA reads as TGTGCCACCACCAAGGGGGGGGCCAGCTCCTACAATGAGCAGTTCTTC. Its protein is CATTKGGASSYNEQFF.

This clonotype was picked up many times. The J gene is TRBJ2-7, the V gene TRBV5-1, with TRBD2 matching over 8 bases. CDR1 is SGHRS and CDR2 is YFSETQ in the germline V gene. This CDR3 is built from 15 residues. With 2 bases clipped from V and 2 bases from J, the junction kept 6 bases outside the gene matches. The CDR3 sequence is CASSFGAGDTYEQYF. As DNA, the CDR3 is TGCGCCAGCAGCTTTGGAGCGGGAGACACCTACGAGCAGTACTTC.

The chain is built from TRBV5-5 and TRBJ1-6; D gene uncertain. V shed 0 bases and J shed 5 bases, with 9 bases lying between them. Germline values: CDR1 SGHKS, CDR2 YYEKEE (reference sequence). The CDR3 runs 15 residues. The CDR3 DNA sequence: TGTGCCAGCAGCTTGGAACGCCCCGATAATTCACCCCTCCACTTT. It codes for CASSLERPDNSPLHF.

The sample holds many counts of this clonotype. J is TRBJ2-1 and V is TRBV5-1, with a possible D match to TRBD1 (5 bases). This CDR3 comprises 14 residues. V was cut by 3 bases and J by 4 bases, with 11 bases left in between. Germline V gene data show CDR1 as SGHRS and CDR2 as YFSETQ. Here the CDR3 reads CASSSETAYNEQFF. The CDR3 DNA sequence: TGCGCCAGCAGCTCAGAGACAGCATACAATGAGCAGTTCTTC.

The V gene is TRBV7-9, the J gene TRBJ1-5; possibly TRBD1 for D (6 bases). Germline V lookup: CDR1 SEHNR, CDR2 FQNEAQ (reference sequence). The CDR3 spans 18 residues. V lost 4 bases and J 2 bases, leaving 21 bases between the germline ends. The CDR3 sequence: CASSSYNARTAGNQPQHF. The CDR3 nucleotides are TGTGCCAGCAGCTCCTACAATGCCAGGACAGCTGGCAATCAGCCCCAGCATTTT.

This clonotype was counted ten times or more. The V and J genes are TRBV11-2 and TRBJ2-4; D may match TRBD1 or TRBD2 (6 bases each). V was cut by 3 bases and J by 5 bases, with 17 bases left in between. The CDR3 is 16 amino acids. CDR1 and CDR2 from the germline V gene are SGHAT and FQNNGV. CDR3 nucleotides: TGTGCCAGCAGCTTCAGTCGGGGGCGCGGGGAAAACATTCAGTACTTC. Its protein is CASSFSRGRGENIQYF.